This T cell receptor beta chain was sequenced in a study of blood T cell repertoires in COVID-19. Study-level background: The United States, Italy and Spain supplied acute and convalescent COVID-19 samples. From T cells, B-cell-depleted T cells, or PBMCs came the material, which was cDNA or gDNA.

Methods used by the authors: Reference gene primers were amplified, and this amplification served to estimate nucleated cell counts. Assay: immunoSEQ multiplex PCR; the TCRdb copy retains only in-frame clones and omits some. For V, J and clone size, that table is used; D and trimming come from the DNA. The sample yields around 340,000 clones, about nine tenths seen once. V dropped 4 bases and J dropped 7; count of bases not matched to a gene: 6. This CDR3 is built from 15 residues. Germline loops: CDR1 LGHDT, CDR2 YNNKEL (reference sequence). This receptor was taken from a woman in her sixties or seventies with COVID-19, enrolled during active disease. Sequenced sample: peripheral blood. The chain is built from TRBV3-1 (or the pseudogene TRBV3-2) and TRBJ2-1, with 11 bases identical to TRBD1. The CDR3 here is CASSLRGTGGNEQFF. Here the CDR3 DNA reads TGTGCCAGCAGCCTGAGGGGGACAGGGGGGAATGAGCAGTTCTTC.